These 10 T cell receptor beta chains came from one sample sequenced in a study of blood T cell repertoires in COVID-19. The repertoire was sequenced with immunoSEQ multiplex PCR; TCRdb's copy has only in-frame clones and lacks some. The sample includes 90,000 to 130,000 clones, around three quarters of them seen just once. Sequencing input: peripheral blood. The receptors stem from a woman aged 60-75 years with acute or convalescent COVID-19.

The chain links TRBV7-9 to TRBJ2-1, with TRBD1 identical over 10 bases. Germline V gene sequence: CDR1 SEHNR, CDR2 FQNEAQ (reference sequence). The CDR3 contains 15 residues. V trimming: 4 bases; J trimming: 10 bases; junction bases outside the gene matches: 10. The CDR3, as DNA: TGTGCCAGCAGCTCGCCGGGACAGGGGTCATGGGAGCAGTTCTTC. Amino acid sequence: CASSSPGQGSWEQFF.

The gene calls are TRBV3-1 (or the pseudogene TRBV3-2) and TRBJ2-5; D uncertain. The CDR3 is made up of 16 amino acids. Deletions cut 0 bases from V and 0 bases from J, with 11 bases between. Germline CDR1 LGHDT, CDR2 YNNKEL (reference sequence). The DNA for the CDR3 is TGTGCCAGCAGCCAAGATCCCCTGAGGAACCAAGAGACCCAGTACTTC. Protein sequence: CASSQDPLRNQETQYF.

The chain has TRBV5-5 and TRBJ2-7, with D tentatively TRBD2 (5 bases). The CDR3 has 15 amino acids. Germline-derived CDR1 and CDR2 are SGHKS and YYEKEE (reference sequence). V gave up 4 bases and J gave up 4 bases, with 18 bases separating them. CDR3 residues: CASSDWRRVPYEQYF. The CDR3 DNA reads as TGTGCCAGCAGCGATTGGAGGCGGGTTCCGTACGAGCAGTACTTC.

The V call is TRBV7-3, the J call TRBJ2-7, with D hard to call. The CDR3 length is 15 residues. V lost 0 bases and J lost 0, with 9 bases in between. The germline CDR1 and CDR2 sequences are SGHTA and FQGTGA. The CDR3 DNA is TGTGCCAGCAGCTTAACGCCGGGTACCTCCTACGAGCAGTACTTC. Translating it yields CASSLTPGTSYEQYF.

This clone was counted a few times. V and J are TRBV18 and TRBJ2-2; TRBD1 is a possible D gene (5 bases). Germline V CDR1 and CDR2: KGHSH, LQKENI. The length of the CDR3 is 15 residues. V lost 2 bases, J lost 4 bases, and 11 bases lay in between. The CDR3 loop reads CASSPWGQGTGELFF. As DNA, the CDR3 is TGTGCCAGCTCACCATGGGGCCAGGGCACCGGGGAGCTGTTTTTT.

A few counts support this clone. CDR3 sequence: CASSEYRGTNTGELFF. CDR3 sequence (DNA): TGTGCCAGCTCAGAATACAGGGGCACGAACACCGGGGAGCTGTTTTTT. The chain carries TRBV18 and TRBJ2-2; 7 bases agree with TRBD1. V lost 5 bases and J lost 0; bases outside the gene matches: 6. CDR3 length: 16 amino acids. Germline CDR1 and CDR2: KGHSH and LQKENI.

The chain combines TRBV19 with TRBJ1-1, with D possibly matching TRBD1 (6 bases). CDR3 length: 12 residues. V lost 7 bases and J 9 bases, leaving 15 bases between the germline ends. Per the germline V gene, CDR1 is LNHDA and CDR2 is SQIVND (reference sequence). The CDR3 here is CASKTGRNKAFF. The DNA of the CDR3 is TGTGCCAGTAAAACAGGGAGAAACAAAGCTTTCTTT.

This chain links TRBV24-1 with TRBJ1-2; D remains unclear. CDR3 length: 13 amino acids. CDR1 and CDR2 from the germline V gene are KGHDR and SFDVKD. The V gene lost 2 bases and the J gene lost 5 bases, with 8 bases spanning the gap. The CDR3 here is CATSDYRSYGYTF. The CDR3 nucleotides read TGTGCCACCAGTGATTATCGGAGTTATGGCTACACCTTC.

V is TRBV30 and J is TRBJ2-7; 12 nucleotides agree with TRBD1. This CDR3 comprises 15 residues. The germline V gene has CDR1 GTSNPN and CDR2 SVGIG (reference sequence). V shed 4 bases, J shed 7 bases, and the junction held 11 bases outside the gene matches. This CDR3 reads CAWIRKGTGGGEQYF. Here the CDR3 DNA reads TGTGCCTGGATTCGGAAAGGGACAGGGGGCGGTGAGCAGTACTTC.

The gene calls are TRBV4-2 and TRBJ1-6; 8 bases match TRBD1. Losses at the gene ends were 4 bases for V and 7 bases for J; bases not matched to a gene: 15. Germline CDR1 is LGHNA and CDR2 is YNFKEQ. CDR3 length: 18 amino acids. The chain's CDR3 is CASSPNDRTGFGNSPLHF. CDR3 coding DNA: TGTGCCAGCAGCCCGAACGACCGGACAGGGTTCGGGAATTCACCCCTCCACTTT.